This T cell receptor (beta chain) is drawn from a study of early T cells in non-severe SARS-CoV-2 infection. This clonotype was detected many times. Its target is not known. As part of library construction, unique molecular identifiers were attached to individual cDNA molecules. TCRdb re-called the 5' RACE reads with MiXCR, one entry per CDR3 protein. The sample shows around 55,000 distinct CDR3 sequences, under 15% of them seen only once. CDR1 is SEHNR and CDR2 is FQNEAQ in the germline V gene (reference sequence). The V end lost 7 bases, the J end lost 5 bases, and 12 bases lay between the germline ends. There are 13 residues in the CDR3. Study-wide points: In VDJdb matching, anti-spike CD8 responses were favored while private and CD4 specificities went missing.

The gene calls are TRBV7-9 and TRBJ1-5, with D maybe TRBD1 (5 bases). The sequencing input was whole blood. The source is an adult who was a healthcare worker with PCR-confirmed SARS-CoV-2 infection or an uninfected control (not recorded which). The chain's CDR3 is CASTSRGDQPQHF. The DNA of the CDR3 is TGTGCCAGCACCTCCCGAGGGGATCAGCCCCAGCATTTT.